This TCR beta chain is from a study of T cells generated in artificial thymic organoids (dated by TCRdb to 2016 to 2017). About the investigation overall: The study compared TCR alpha and beta CDR3 repertoires of CD8 single positive T cells derived from in vitro artificial thymic organoids with the repertoires of thymic and peripheral blood naive CD8 T cells. The repertoire sequencing data shown were described as representative of three independent experiments.

Separate semi-nested PCR amplifications were run for the TCRalpha and TCRbeta libraries, using Advantage 2 and reverse primers located in the TRAC or TRBC constant regions. Between roughly 3 and 550 ng of total RNA was used as input for first-strand cDNA synthesis. TCR cDNA libraries were generated by 5'-RACE using the SMARTer PCR cDNA Synthesis kit, with a poly-dT primer employed for first-strand synthesis. Semi-nested constant-region reverse primers carried 5-nucleotide sample-specific barcodes, and products were cleaned with the Zymo DNA Clean and Concentrator-5 kit. Pools of up to ten barcoded samples were ligated to Illumina adaptors and sequenced on an Illumina MiSeq as 2 x 150 bp paired-end reads. In the source study's methods: Demultiplexed reads were aligned using BLAT against a custom library containing all human TRAV, TRAJ, TRBV, TRBD and TRBJ combinations from IMGT. The best BLAT hits were picked using pslCDnaFilter (-maxAligns=1, -ignoreIntrons), and custom Perl scripts were used to calculate clonotype frequencies. Using fastp trimming at Q25 and MiXCR clonotype assembly, TCRdb reanalyzed the public sequencing data and kept in-frame beta chains. A single entry per CDR3 protein holds the most common genes and DNA from its merged rows. TCRdb's processing, not the authors' own work, is the source of the V and J calls. The sample has some 7,200 distinct CDR3 sequences on record, 20% to 30% of them singletons. The biggest ten clones account for 2.5% to 3.5% of the sample.

Beyond this particular receptor, the publication reports: Organoid-derived CD8 single positive T cells showed physiological TCR clonotype diversity comparable to thymic and blood naive CD8 T cells. Organoid-derived T cells did not show skewed Valpha or Vbeta usage, which argues against unconventional lineages or clonal expansions being dominant.

Comments on this clonotype: What antigen it recognizes has not been identified. No base-level quality is on record; no much larger clone is a single base apart.

To build artificial thymic organoids, human HSPCs were aggregated with MS5 murine stromal cells transduced with human DLL1, and the aggregates were cultured at an air-liquid interface. Hematopoietic stem and progenitor cells that were CD34+CD3-, FACS-purified and depleted of residual T cells served as the seed cells for the organoids. Serum-free RB27 medium, consisting of RPMI 1640 supplemented with B27, FLT3L, IL-7 and ascorbic acid, was used for organoid culture. Before RNA extraction, CD3+TCRalphabeta+CD8 single positive T cells from both organoids and thymus were sorted by FACS. For each sample, total RNA was purified from about 40,000 to 200,000 sorted cells using the RNeasy Micro kit, and RNA quality was assessed on an Agilent RNA 6000 Nano chip. This receptor was obtained from a human donor who gave cord blood stem cells for thymic organoid culture, a cardiac surgery patient who gave postnatal thymus, or a blood donor (not recorded which). Material: naive CD8+ T cells grown in artificial thymic organoids from cord blood stem and progenitor cells. The cell subset or site label corresponds to: CD3+TCRalphabeta+CD8SP T cells; for blood, CD45RO-CCR7+ naive CD8+ T cells.

The nucleotides read TGTGCCAGCAGCTTGGGGGACAGATGCACAGATACGCAGTATTTT. Its translation is CASSLGDRCTDTQYF. The rearranged chain carries TRBV7-2 and TRBJ2-3, with 7 bases matching TRBD1. Germline trimming: 3 bases from V, 1 base from J; junction bases outside gene matches: 4. CDR1 and CDR2, looked up from the germline V gene, are SGHTA and FQGNSA. The CDR3 goes from the cysteine to the phenylalanine over 15 residues. The kept DNA is CDR3 alone, 45 bases in frame from the first base.